The T cell receptor (beta chain) under discussion was sequenced for a study of cytomegalovirus exposure and HLA in healthy donors (dated by TCRdb to about 2017). Looking at the study overall: According to an earlier analysis of around 600 of the donors, some 180 million T cells yielded some 120 million unique TCR beta sequences and 276 Gb of sequence data. About 280 gigabases of sequencing data and roughly 80 million unique TCR sequences made up an early release that covered about 640 HLA-typed donors. Of the roughly 400 genotyped donors, 75% to 85% were placed in the genetic ancestry cluster associated with self-reported Caucasian donors. The study aimed to test whether signatures of past pathogen exposure could be identified by cataloging public T cell receptors. The T cell repertoires of 700 or so subjects were profiled by immunosequencing and related to cytomegalovirus serostatus. In addition to the first cohort of approximately 650 subjects, a separate validation cohort of around 110 different subjects was used. To predict cytomegalovirus infection status, the study brought together high-throughput TCR immunosequencing, statistical association of individual TCRs with disease status, and machine learning. A later analysis re-examined previously published TCR beta repertoires from over 500 donors and added high-resolution HLA genotyping to investigate patterns of TCR occurrence. Rather than drawing on any new phenotypic data, the later analysis identified candidate immune exposures from TCR beta sequences and the way those sequences occurred across donors. To decide whether each TCR beta V gene segment behaved as functional or pseudogenic, an earlier analysis of approximately 620 of the donors relied on high-throughput TCR beta sequencing. Donor age, sex, ethnicity and CMV serostatus were compiled together with the repertoire data. A later genetic analysis used genome-wide SNP genotypes for 398 of the 666 donors, treating that subset as a discovery cohort. All discovery cohort repertoires had been generated on a single sequencing platform. Both class I and class II loci were covered by HLA typing, at four-digit resolution. Typing coverage varied by locus: roughly 620-630 donors for A, B, C, DRB1 and DQB1; approximately 500 for DQA1; some 610 for DPA1; around 450 for DPB1. Roughly five DR-DQ haplotypes were handled as single units for association and clustering, since linkage in the cohort was strong. Among several hundred genotyped donors of the cohort, an average of roughly 230,000 unique TCR beta nucleotide sequences was sequenced per donor, of which 15% to 20% were non-productive.

The library was built by means of the immunoSEQ multiplex PCR assay. For the multiplex PCR, a mixture combining 60 forward primers for TCR Vbeta segments and 13 reverse primers for TCR Jbeta segments was used. The CDR3 region of rearranged TCR beta genes was amplified from genomic DNA by a multiplex PCR assay. The amplified TCR beta libraries were sequenced on the Illumina HiSeq System as 87-base-pair reads. The authors processed their data as follows. In a later analysis, roughly 80 million unique TCR beta chains were counted across the approximately 640 repertoires, and around 10 million of these chains were shared by at least two donors. A nearest-neighbor algorithm error-corrected the raw reads and collapsed the reads into unique sequences, merging closely related sequences to remove PCR and sequencing errors. CDR3 sequences were aligned to IMGT reference sequences to assign V, D and J gene segments. For a sequence to be retained, at least a six-nucleotide match to both a V gene segment and a J gene segment was required. Rearrangements were classified as productive when the CDR3 lacked stop codons and remained in frame with V and J, and all other rearrangements were classified as non-productive. CDR3 was defined by IMGT convention, running from the second conserved V-encoded cysteine to the conserved J-encoded phenylalanine. The earlier analysis of around 640 of the donors excluded sequences that lacked an unambiguous match to a single V gene segment. An earlier analysis of fewer than 750 of the donors called V segments functional above 56.7% productive rearrangements and segregating when the between-donor standard deviation exceeded 5%. A statistical classification framework was developed to diagnose cytomegalovirus status using the catalog of TCR beta chain sequences. In a later analysis, V and J genes were assigned by comparing TCR nucleotide sequences against IMGT/GENE-DB human TR gene sequences. In a later analysis, CDR3 sequences and most-parsimonious VDJ recombination scenarios were assigned using the TCRdist pipeline. A later analysis defined each TCR beta chain by its CDR3 amino acid sequence plus V-gene family, and excluded reads lacking a unique V-gene family. In a later analysis, nearly 600 highly shared, low-generation-probability nucleotide sequences were removed to address suspected cross-contamination and a sequencing artifact. In a later analysis, a clonal expansion index for each public chain was calculated from normalized within-repertoire ranks of inferred template counts. In a later analysis, generation probabilities were computed using a VDJ recombination model fitted to out-of-frame rearrangements, and the results were checked against IGoR. In a later analysis, TCR-TCR, TCR-HLA and TCR-CMV co-occurrence was scored with hypergeometric tests, and a repertoire-size bias correction was applied to TCR pairs. A later analysis estimated false discovery rates by permuting HLA or CMV assignments 20 times. In a later analysis, co-occurring TCRs were grouped with DBSCAN, and TCRdist sequence similarity was added when clustering was performed within HLA-allele-positive subsets. Repertoires with fewer than 30,000 or more than 120,000 public chains were left out of co-occurrence clustering, as were roughly five repertoires with anomalous nucleotide sharing. Entries here come from immuneACCESS through TCRdb and include only in-frame sequences with V and J called. Some clones fail to appear in such tables; in the studies checked, an unresolved V gene covers under half of the shortfall, and the cause of the remainder is unknown. The V and J calls and clone size come from that table; D and trimming were worked out from the DNA. In all, the sample holds about 130,000 clones, and about 81% of those were seen once. The ten largest clones add up to under 7% of the sample.

In total, just over 650 healthy bone marrow donors made up the cohort. At the time of sampling, every cohort member was nominally healthy, though immune exposures that went unrecorded were likely present. The donor was CMV seropositive and was included in the group of 250 to 300 seropositive cohort members. Each donor provided a peripheral blood sample, and peripheral blood mononuclear cells were used for TCR beta sequencing. The Qiagen DNeasy Blood Extraction Kit was used to extract genomic DNA from the blood cell samples. The study at large found these results: A further reported finding was that TCR beta sequences accurately predicted the HLA-A and HLA-B alleles for most subjects in the first cohort. In a later genetic analysis, fewer N-insertions in productive TCRs were reported among donors in an Asian-associated ancestry cluster than the approximately 710-donor mean. Presence/absence analyses assumed roughly uniform sequencing depth across donors, an assumption that may not hold. In a later analysis, several top co-occurrence clusters were reported to appear linked to parvovirus B19, influenza, CMV and Epstein-Barr virus. Some IMGT-functional V segments, including TRBV6-2 and TRBV6-3, could not be told apart with the 87-base-pair reads, so those segments were excluded. It was suggested by the authors that the approach could potentially be generalized to other disease states and immunological phenotypes. Cytomegalovirus status was reported to be diagnosed by the classifier with high specificity and sensitivity in both the original and validation cohorts. Compared with equally common non-associated chains, HLA-associated TCR beta chains in a later analysis were more clonally expanded and had lower generation probabilities. In a later analysis, 15,000 to 20,000 TCR beta sequences were associated with specific HLA alleles at a false discovery rate of 0.05. A total of fewer than 200 TCR beta chains were listed by the study as associated with cytomegalovirus. Because counts were too low, 15 to 20 rarely observed V segments, including chromosome 9 orphons, were left out of the earlier analysis of some 640 of the donors. Broadly in line with IMGT annotations, most TCR beta V segments showed up in productive rearrangements about 90% or about 30% of the time in an earlier analysis of under 700 of the donors. Correlated functional status among segregating V segments might be attributable to linkage disequilibrium, but an unknown experimental factor could not be ruled out. For the cohort, immune exposure information was limited to CMV serostatus. A later analysis found that TCR association rates varied across HLA loci, with DRB1 alleles showing the most associated TCRs and HLA-C alleles the fewest. Across donors, most TCR sequences were observed very rarely, whereas some public TCRs were present in many individuals. V-gene and J-gene trimming of TCR beta chains was associated with a missense DCLRE1C variant in a later genetic analysis, and the association was replicated in an independent cohort. A cluster of highly shared sequence variants was judged likely to be a technical artifact of the sequencing pipeline. HLA typing was unavailable for some donors at each locus, so association tests used only the typed subset. Most CMV-associated TCR beta chains appeared to be HLA-restricted in a later analysis, and the HLA associations seemed to be driven largely by CMV exposure. When HLA alleles, especially DR and DQ, strongly co-occurred, TCR associations were difficult to assign to individual alleles. In vitro tests confirmed that three of the cytomegalovirus-associated TCR beta chains recognize cytomegalovirus antigens. The cohort was sequenced for TCR beta chains only, and without alpha or paired-chain data the features that could be detected were limited.

The CDR3 starts with the cysteine, ends with the phenylalanine, and has 14 residues. Left in the record is the CDR3 DNA by itself, 42 bases read in frame from the first base. From a lookup of the germline V gene, CDR1 and CDR2 are SGHRS and YFSETQ. V and J are trimmed by 0 bases and 3 bases, and the gene matches miss 2 bases of the junction. With regard to this clone: Its antigen specificity is not known. Per-base qualities were not stored, and no clone one base away is much larger.

The sample was PBMCs. This sequence originates from a woman in her forties in good health and CMV-seropositive. The chain links TRBV5-1 with TRBJ2-7; TRBD2 fits 8 bases in the junction. The DNA sequence reads TGCGCCAGCAGCTTGGGGGGGACTAGCTACGAGCAGTACTTC. This codes for CASSLGGTSYEQYF.